This T cell receptor (beta chain) was sequenced during a study of shared clonotypes between healthy human individuals. Overall study findings and caveats: Naive subsets usually exceeded memory subsets in estimated richness. Naive CD4 clonotypes overlapped across a few donors at roughly 4.5%.

With respect to this clone: The target antigen is unknown.

CDR1 is LNHDA and CDR2 is SQIVND in the germline V gene (reference sequence). The V and J ends lost 3 bases and 9 bases, in that order; junction bases with no gene match: 15. There are 17 residues in the CDR3. Sequencing was performed with immunoSEQ multiplex PCR; in TCRdb, only in-frame clones are kept and a portion is missing. This repertoire shows 650,000 to 800,000 clones, around 90% found once; its top ten account for 24%. Positive CCR7 selection of CD45RO-negative cells yielded the naive CD8 cells, and terminally differentiated effector memory CD45RA+ cells were excluded. Caucasian adults residing in Nashville, Tennessee made up all the donors.

The sequenced sample was naive CD8+ T cells sorted from blood. The TCR comes from a young man in good health. The genes are TRBV19 and TRBJ2-1, with 9 bases matching TRBD2. The CDR3: CASSMRLAGLKTSEQFF. CDR3 nucleotides: TGTGCCAGTAGTATGAGGCTAGCGGGACTAAAAACCAGTGAGCAGTTCTTC.